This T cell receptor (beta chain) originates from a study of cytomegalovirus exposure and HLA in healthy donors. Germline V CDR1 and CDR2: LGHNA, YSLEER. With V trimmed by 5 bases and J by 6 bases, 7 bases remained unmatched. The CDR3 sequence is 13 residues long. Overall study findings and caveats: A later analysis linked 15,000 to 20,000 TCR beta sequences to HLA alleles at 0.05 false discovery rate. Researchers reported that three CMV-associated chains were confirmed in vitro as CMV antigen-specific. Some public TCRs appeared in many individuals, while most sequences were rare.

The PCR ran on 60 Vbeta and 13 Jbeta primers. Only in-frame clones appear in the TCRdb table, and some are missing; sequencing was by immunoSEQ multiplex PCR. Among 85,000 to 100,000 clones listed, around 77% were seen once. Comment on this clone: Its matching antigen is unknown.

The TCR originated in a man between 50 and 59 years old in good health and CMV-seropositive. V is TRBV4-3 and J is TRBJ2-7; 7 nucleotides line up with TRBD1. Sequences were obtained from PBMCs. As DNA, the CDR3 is TGCGCCAGCAGCTCTCAGACAGGGCGCGAGCAGTACTTC. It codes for CASSSQTGREQYF.